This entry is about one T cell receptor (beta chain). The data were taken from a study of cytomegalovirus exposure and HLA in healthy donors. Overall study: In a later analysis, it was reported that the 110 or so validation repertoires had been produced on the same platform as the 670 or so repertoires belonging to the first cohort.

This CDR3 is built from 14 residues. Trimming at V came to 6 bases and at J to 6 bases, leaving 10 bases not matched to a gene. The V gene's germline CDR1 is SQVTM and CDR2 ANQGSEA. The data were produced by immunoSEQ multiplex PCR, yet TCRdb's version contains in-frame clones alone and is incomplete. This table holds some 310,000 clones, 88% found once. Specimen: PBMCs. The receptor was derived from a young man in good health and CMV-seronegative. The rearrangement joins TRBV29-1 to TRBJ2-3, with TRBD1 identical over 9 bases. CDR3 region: CSVVDRGIWDTQYF. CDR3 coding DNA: TGCAGCGTAGTTGACAGGGGGATTTGGGATACGCAGTATTTT.